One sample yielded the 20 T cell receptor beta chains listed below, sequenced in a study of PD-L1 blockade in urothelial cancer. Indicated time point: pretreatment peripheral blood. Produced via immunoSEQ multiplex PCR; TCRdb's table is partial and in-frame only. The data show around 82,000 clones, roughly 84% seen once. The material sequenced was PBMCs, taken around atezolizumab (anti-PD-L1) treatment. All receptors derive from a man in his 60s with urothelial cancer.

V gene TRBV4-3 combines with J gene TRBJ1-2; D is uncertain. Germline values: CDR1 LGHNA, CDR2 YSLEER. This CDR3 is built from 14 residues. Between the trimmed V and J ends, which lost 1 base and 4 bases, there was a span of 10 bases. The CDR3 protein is CASSQGQQLYGYTF. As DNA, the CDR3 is TGCGCCAGCAGCCAAGGTCAACAGCTCTATGGCTACACCTTC.

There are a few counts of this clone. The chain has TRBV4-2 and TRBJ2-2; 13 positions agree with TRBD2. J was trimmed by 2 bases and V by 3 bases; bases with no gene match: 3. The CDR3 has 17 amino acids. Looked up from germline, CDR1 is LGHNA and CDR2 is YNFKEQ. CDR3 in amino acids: CASSHGGLAGNTGELFF. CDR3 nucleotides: TGTGCCAGCAGCCATGGGGGACTAGCGGGAAACACCGGGGAGCTGTTTTTT.

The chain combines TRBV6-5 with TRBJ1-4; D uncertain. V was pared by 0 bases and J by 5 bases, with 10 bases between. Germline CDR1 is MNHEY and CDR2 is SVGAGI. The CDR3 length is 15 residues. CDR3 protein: CASSYSQFTNEKLFF. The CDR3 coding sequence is TGTGCCAGCAGTTACTCACAGTTCACGAATGAAAAACTGTTTTTT.

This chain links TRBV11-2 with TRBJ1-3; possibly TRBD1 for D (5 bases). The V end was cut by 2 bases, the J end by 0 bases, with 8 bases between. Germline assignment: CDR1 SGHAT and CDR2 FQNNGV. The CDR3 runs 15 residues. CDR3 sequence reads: CASSLSGFSGNTIYF. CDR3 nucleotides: TGTGCCAGCAGCTTATCAGGGTTCTCTGGAAACACCATATATTTT.

The CDR3 sequence is CASSQTGGTDTQYF. The DNA for the CDR3 is TGCGCCAGCAGCCAGACAGGGGGTACAGATACGCAGTATTTT. The chain has TRBV4-3 and TRBJ2-3; 9 bases agree with TRBD1. CDR1 LGHNA and CDR2 YSLEER come from the germline V gene. The CDR3 consists of 14 residues. V trimming: 3 bases; J trimming: 3 bases; junction bases outside the gene matches: 1.

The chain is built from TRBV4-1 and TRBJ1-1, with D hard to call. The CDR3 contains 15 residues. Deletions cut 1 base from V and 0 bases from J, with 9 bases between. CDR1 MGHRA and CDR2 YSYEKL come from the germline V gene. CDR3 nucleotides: TGCGCCAGCAGCCAAGTTGGACTCCTGAACACTGAAGCTTTCTTT. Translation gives CASSQVGLLNTEAFF.

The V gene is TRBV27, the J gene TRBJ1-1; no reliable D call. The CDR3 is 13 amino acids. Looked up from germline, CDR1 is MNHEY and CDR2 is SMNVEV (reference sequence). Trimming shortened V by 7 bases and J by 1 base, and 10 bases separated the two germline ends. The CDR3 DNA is TGTGCCAGCAATTATAGAGGGAACACTGAAGCTTTCTTT. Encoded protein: CASNYRGNTEAFF.

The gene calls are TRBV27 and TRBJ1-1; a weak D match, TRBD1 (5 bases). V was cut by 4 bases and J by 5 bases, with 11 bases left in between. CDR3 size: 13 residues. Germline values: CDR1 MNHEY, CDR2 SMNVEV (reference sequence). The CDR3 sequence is CASSSRVLTEAFF. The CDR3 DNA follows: TGTGCCAGCAGTTCCAGGGTTTTGACTGAAGCTTTCTTT.

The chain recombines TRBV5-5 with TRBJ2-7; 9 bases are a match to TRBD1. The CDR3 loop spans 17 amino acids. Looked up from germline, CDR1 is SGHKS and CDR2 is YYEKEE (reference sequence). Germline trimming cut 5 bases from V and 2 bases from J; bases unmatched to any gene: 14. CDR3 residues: CASSIRTTRDRAYEQYF. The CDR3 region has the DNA TGTGCCAGCAGTATACGTACCACCCGGGACAGGGCCTACGAGCAGTACTTC.

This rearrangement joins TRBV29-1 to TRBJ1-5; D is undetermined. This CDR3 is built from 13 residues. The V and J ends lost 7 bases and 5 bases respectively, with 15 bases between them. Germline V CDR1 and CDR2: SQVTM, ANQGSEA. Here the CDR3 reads CSAGAGVDQPQHF. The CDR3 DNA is TGCAGCGCCGGAGCGGGTGTTGATCAGCCCCAGCATTTT.

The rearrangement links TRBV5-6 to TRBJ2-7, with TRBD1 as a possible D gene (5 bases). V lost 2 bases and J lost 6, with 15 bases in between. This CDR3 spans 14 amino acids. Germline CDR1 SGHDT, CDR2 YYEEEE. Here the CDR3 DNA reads TGTGCCAGCAGCTTTCTCCAGGGCAATCGCGAGCAGTACTTC. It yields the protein CASSFLQGNREQYF.

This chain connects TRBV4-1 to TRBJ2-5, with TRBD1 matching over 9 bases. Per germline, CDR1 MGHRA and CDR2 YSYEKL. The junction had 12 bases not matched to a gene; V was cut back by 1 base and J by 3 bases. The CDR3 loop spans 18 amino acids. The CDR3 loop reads CASSQGWGTGTNKETQYF. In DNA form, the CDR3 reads TGCGCCAGCAGCCAAGGTTGGGGGACAGGGACTAATAAAGAGACCCAGTACTTC.

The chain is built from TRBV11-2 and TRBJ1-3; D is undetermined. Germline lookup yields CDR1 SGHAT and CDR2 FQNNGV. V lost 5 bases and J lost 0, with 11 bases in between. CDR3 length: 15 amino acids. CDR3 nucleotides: TGTGCCAGCAGCAACCGGAGGTACTCTGGAAACACCATATATTTT. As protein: CASSNRRYSGNTIYF. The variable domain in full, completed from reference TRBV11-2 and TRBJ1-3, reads EAGVAQSPRYKIIEKRQSVAFWCNPISGHATLYWYQQILGQGPKLLIQFQNNGVVDDSQLPKDRFSAERLKGVDSTLKIQPAKLEDSAVYLCASSNRRYSGNTIYFGEGSWLTVV.

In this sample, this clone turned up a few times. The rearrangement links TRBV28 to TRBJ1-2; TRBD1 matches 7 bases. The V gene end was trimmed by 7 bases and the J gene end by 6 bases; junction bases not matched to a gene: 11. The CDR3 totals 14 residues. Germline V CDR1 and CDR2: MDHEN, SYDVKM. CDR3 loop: CASTIGTVGNGYTF. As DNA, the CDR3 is TGTGCCAGCACCATTGGGACAGTTGGGAATGGCTACACCTTC.

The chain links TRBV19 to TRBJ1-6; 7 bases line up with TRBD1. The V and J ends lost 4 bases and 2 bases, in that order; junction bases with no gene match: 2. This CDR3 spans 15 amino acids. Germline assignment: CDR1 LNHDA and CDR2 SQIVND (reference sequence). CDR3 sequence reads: CASSTGTAYNSPLHF. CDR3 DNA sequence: TGTGCCAGTAGTACGGGGACAGCCTATAATTCACCCCTCCACTTT.

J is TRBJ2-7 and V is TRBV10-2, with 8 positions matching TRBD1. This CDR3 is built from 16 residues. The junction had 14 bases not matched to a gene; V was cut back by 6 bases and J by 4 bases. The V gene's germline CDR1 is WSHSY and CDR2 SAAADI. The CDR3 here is CASREPGQGATYEQYF. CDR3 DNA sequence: TGCGCCAGCAGAGAACCTGGGCAGGGGGCAACATACGAGCAGTACTTC.

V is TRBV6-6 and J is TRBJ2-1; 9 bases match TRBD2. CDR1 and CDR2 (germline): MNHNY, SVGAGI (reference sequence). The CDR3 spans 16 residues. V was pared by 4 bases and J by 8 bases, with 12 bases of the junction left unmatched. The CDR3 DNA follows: TGTGCCAGCAGTTCCCATTCGAGCGGGAGGCGGGATGAGCAGTTCTTC. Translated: CASSSHSSGRRDEQFF.

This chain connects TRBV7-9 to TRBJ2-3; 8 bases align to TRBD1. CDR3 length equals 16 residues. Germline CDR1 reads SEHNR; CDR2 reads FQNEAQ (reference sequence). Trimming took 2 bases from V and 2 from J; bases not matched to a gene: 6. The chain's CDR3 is CASSLMGTGVTDTQYF. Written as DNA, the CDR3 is TGTGCCAGCAGCTTAATGGGGACAGGAGTCACAGATACGCAGTATTTT.

CDR3 DNA sequence: TGTGCCAGCAGCTTATTCGCTAGCTACGGGGAGCTGTTTTTT. Its translation: CASSLFASYGELFF. V and J are TRBV7-3 and TRBJ2-2; tentative D call: TRBD2 (5 bases). Deletions cut 2 bases from V and 7 bases from J, with 11 bases between. Germline CDR1 reads SGHTA; CDR2 reads FQGTGA. The CDR3 contains 14 residues. The full variable domain, its missing parts supplied by reference TRBV7-3 and TRBJ2-2, is GAGVSQTPSNKVTEKGKYVELRCDPISGHTALYWYRQSLGQGPEFLIYFQGTGAADDSGLPNDRFFAVRPEGSVSTLKIQRTERGDSAVYLCASSLFASYGELFFGEGSRLTVL.

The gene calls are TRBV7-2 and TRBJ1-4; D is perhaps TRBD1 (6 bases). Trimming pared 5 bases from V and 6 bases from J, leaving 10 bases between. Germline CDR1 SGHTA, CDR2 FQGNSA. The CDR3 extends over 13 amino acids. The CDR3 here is CASSPRTDEKLFF. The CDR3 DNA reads TGTGCCAGCAGCCCCCGGACAGATGAAAAACTGTTTTTT.